A single sample gave rise to the 17 T cell receptor beta chains below, sequenced in a study of memory B cells and T cells in multiple sclerosis. No antigens are known for them. Separate sequencing covered autoproliferating (CFSE-dim) and non-proliferating (CFSE-high) T cells from stimulus-free culture. Pooled replicate wells came from around 50 million CFSE-labeled PBMCs cultured 6 to 8 days without stimulus. The data were produced by immunoSEQ multiplex PCR, yet TCRdb's version contains in-frame clones alone and is incomplete. The sample contains 25,000 to 35,000 clones, about 82% of which appear only once. Material: PBMCs from blood kept in culture. Receptors originate from a human donor with multiple sclerosis.

The chain couples TRBV6-6 to TRBJ2-7; 7 nucleotides line up with TRBD1. V lost 2 bases to trimming and J lost 0 bases; unmatched junction nucleotides: 7. Germline V gives CDR1 MNHNY, CDR2 SVGAGI (reference sequence). This CDR3 spans 16 amino acids. The CDR3 is CASSYLPTGSSYEQYF. The CDR3 DNA reads TGTGCCAGCAGTTACCTCCCGACAGGGAGCTCCTACGAGCAGTACTTC.

This chain links TRBV6-1 with TRBJ2-2, with 7 bases that match TRBD1. Germline V gene data show CDR1 as MNHNS and CDR2 as SASEGT. Trimming removed 8 bases from V and 0 bases from J; junction bases left unmatched: 6. The CDR3 contains 15 residues. The CDR3 sequence: CASGRQGTNTGELFF. CDR3 in DNA: TGTGCCAGCGGCAGACAGGGAACGAACACCGGGGAGCTGTTTTTT.

The CDR3 loop is CASSLNLAGDQTQYF. The CDR3, as DNA: TGTGCCAGCAGCTTAAATCTAGCGGGTGATCAGACCCAGTACTTC. This chain uses TRBV7-2 with TRBJ2-5, with 8 bases that match TRBD2. The CDR3 has 15 amino acids. Trimming took 2 bases from V and 6 from J; bases not matched to a gene: 8. Germline V gene sequence: CDR1 SGHTA, CDR2 FQGNSA.

This clone occurred once. CDR3 DNA: TGTGCCAGCAGGAAAAGGGGAGAATACAATGAGCAGTTCTTC. Amino acids: CASRKRGEYNEQFF. The rearrangement links TRBV25-1 to TRBJ2-1; D could derive from TRBD1 or TRBD2 (5 bases each). CDR1 and CDR2 (germline): MGHDK, SYGVNS. This CDR3 comprises 14 residues. V dropped 6 bases and J dropped 4 bases, with 13 bases sitting between them.

The gene calls are TRBV4-1 and TRBJ2-7; D perhaps matches TRBD1 (6 bases). This CDR3 contains 15 residues. V lost 1 base, J lost 3 bases, and 13 bases lay in between. The germline V gene has CDR1 MGHRA and CDR2 YSYEKL. The CDR3 DNA reads as TGCGCCAGCAGCCAAGTTCCAGGGGCACTCTACGAGCAGTACTTC. Translation gives CASSQVPGALYEQYF.

The rearrangement uses TRBV2 and TRBJ2-3; D is possibly TRBD1 (5 bases). Germline V lookup: CDR1 SNHLY, CDR2 FYNNEI. CDR3 length: 13 residues. Trimming left V 6 bases short and J 2 bases short, with 9 bases between. Written as DNA, the CDR3 is TGTGCCAGCAGGGACACTGTCACAGATACGCAGTATTTT. This translates into CASRDTVTDTQYF.

V usage is TRBV19 and J usage is TRBJ2-3; TRBD1 agrees at 7 bases. The CDR3 has 14 amino acids. Germline V CDR1 and CDR2: LNHDA, SQIVND (reference sequence). V gave up 6 bases and J gave up 4 bases; unmatched junction bases: 7. In DNA, the CDR3 is TGTGCCAGTAGCCTAGGGGGCTGGCCAGATACGCAGTATTTT. It is translated as CASSLGGWPDTQYF.

The V call is TRBV6-5, the J call TRBJ1-1; 8 bases are shared with TRBD1. J gave up 7 bases and V 4 bases, and 8 bases lay outside the gene matches. The germline V gene has CDR1 MNHEY and CDR2 SVGAGI. The CDR3 loop spans 14 amino acids. The chain's CDR3 is CASSSSGTGYEAFF. The CDR3 coding sequence is TGTGCCAGCAGTTCCTCCGGGACAGGATATGAAGCTTTCTTT.

The chain recombines TRBV30 with TRBJ2-6; 9 nucleotides agree with TRBD1. V was clipped by 3 bases and J by 1 base; unmatched bases: 7. The V gene's germline CDR1 is GTSNPN and CDR2 SVGIG (reference sequence). The CDR3 length is 17 residues. In nucleotides, the CDR3 is TGTGCCTGGAGGCCGGGACAGGGAGCGTCTGGGGCCAACGTCCTGACTTTC. This encodes CAWRPGQGASGANVLTF.

This chain joins TRBV2 and TRBJ1-5; TRBD1 agrees at 7 bases. Trimming at V came to 6 bases and at J to 4 bases, leaving 3 bases not matched to a gene. CDR1 is SNHLY and CDR2 is FYNNEI in the germline V gene. The CDR3 is 13 residues long. The CDR3 sequence is CASSQGGNQPQHF. As DNA, the CDR3 is TGTGCCAGCAGCCAGGGGGGTAATCAGCCCCAGCATTTT.

V gene TRBV14 combines with J gene TRBJ2-1, with D perhaps matching TRBD2 (6 bases). The CDR3 runs to 13 residues. Germline-derived CDR1 and CDR2 are SGHDN and FVKESK. Trimming took off 6 bases at V and 4 bases at J, with 10 bases between the two ends. The CDR3 DNA sequence: TGTGCCAGCAGGGACTACCTTTACAATGAGCAGTTCTTC. Its protein product is CASRDYLYNEQFF. The whole variable domain, remainder taken from reference TRBV14 and TRBJ2-1, is EAGVTQFPSHSVIEKGQTVTLRCDPISGHDNLYWYRRVMGKEIKFLLHFVKESKQDESGMPNNRFLAERTGGTYSTLKVQPAELEDSGVYFCASRDYLYNEQFFGPGTRLTVL.

With respect to this clone: Sequence at one end of the junction differs from germline and may be a read error. This chain joins TRBV2 and TRBJ1-3; no firm D call. The CDR3 totals 16 residues. Germline CDR1 reads SNHLY; CDR2 reads FYNNEI. The CDR3 nucleotides are TGTGCCAGCAGTGACGGTAGGGCGAGCTCTGGAAACGCCATATATTTT. It encodes CASSDGRASSGNAIYF. Based on the CDR3 plus reference TRBV2 and TRBJ1-3, the full variable domain is EPEVTQTPSHQVTQMGQEVILRCVPISNHLYFYWYRQILGQKVEFLVSFYNNEISEKSEIFDDQFSVERPDGSNFTLKIRSTKLEDSAMYFCASSDGRASSGNAIYFGEGSWLTVV.

The chain has TRBV4-1 and TRBJ2-3, with D uncertain. Germline V gives CDR1 MGHRA, CDR2 YSYEKL. V was trimmed by 2 bases and J by 3 bases, leaving 6 bases between them. The CDR3 spans 13 residues. The CDR3 sequence is CASSQTLTDTQYF. The CDR3 nucleotides read TGCGCCAGCAGCCAAACCTTGACAGATACGCAGTATTTT.

This clone was detected only a few times. The chain recombines TRBV12-5 with TRBJ2-1; D is uncertain. Trimming removed 7 bases from V and 4 bases from J, with 5 bases in between. CDR1 is LGHNT, CDR2 FRNRAP, per germline. The CDR3 is 11 amino acids. CDR3 amino acids: CASAAYNEQFF. For the CDR3, the DNA is TGTGCTAGTGCCGCGTACAATGAGCAGTTCTTC.

The genes are TRBV7-2 and TRBJ2-5, with 11 positions matching TRBD2. CDR1 SGHTA and CDR2 FQGNSA come from the germline V gene. There are 18 residues in the CDR3. The J segment lost 6 bases and the V segment lost 3 bases, leaving 15 bases of the junction unmatched. Here the CDR3 reads CASSFRLAGGLSPKTQYF. The CDR3 DNA follows: TGTGCCAGCAGCTTTCGGCTAGCGGGGGGCCTCTCCCCAAAGACCCAGTACTTC.

The CDR3 nucleotides read TGTGCCAGCAGCGTCGGGGGGACAGGAAACACCATATATTTT. Protein sequence: CASSVGGTGNTIYF. This chain uses TRBV9 with TRBJ1-3, with D possibly matching TRBD1 (6 bases). V was trimmed by 2 bases and J by 4 bases, leaving 10 bases between them. The CDR3 contains 14 residues. The germline V gene has CDR1 SGDLS and CDR2 YYNGEE.

The rearrangement uses TRBV4-1 and TRBJ1-1; D is perhaps TRBD1 (5 bases). CDR1 is MGHRA and CDR2 is YSYEKL in the germline V gene. The CDR3 runs 18 residues. V was pared by 4 bases and J by 3 bases, with 24 bases between. The CDR3 reads CASSPTQAGTAGYTEAFF. CDR3 nucleotides: TGCGCCAGCAGCCCAACCCAGGCAGGGACGGCCGGGTACACTGAAGCTTTCTTT.